The 28 T cell receptor beta chains reported below all come from one sample, sequenced in a study of T cells in localized non-small cell lung cancer. Using immunoSEQ multiplex PCR, the repertoire was profiled, and TCRdb retains in-frame clones only, with some absent. The table records fewer than 90,000 clones, roughly 81% of them present only once. Sequencing was performed on peripheral blood, taken before any cancer treatment. All receptors come from a man aged 35 to 69 with stage I lung adenocarcinoma.

CDR3 sequence: CASSLVLGGPGELFF. Here the CDR3 DNA reads TGTGCCAGCAGCTTAGTACTGGGTGGGCCCGGGGAGCTGTTTTTT. This chain links TRBV7-2 with TRBJ2-2; D remains ambiguous. The CDR3 runs 15 residues. Germline CDR1 and CDR2: SGHTA and FQGNSA. V lost 1 base to trimming and J lost 6 bases, with 12 bases between them.

This chain links TRBV6-1 with TRBJ1-1, with 12 bases matching TRBD1. Per germline, CDR1 MNHNS and CDR2 SASEGT. V lost 4 bases, J lost 1 base, and 7 bases stayed unmatched. The CDR3 is made up of 17 amino acids. CDR3 sequence reads: CASSGPGTGGWNTEAFF. CDR3 coding DNA: TGTGCCAGCAGTGGTCCTGGGACAGGGGGCTGGAACACTGAAGCTTTCTTT.

This chain links TRBV6-6 with TRBJ2-7; D possibly matches TRBD1 or TRBD2 (5 bases each). The CDR3 extends over 16 amino acids. In germline, CDR1 is MNHNY, CDR2 SVGAGI (reference sequence). Trimming left V 6 bases short and J 2 bases short, with 20 bases between. CDR3 residues: CASSEAGTATPYEQYF. Written as DNA, the CDR3 is TGTGCCAGCAGCGAGGCCGGGACGGCCACCCCCTACGAGCAGTACTTC.

This clone was counted once. Sequence at one end of the junction differs from germline and may be a read error. V gene TRBV15 combines with J gene TRBJ1-5; D may be TRBD1 (6 bases). In germline, CDR1 is LNHNV, CDR2 YYDKDF (reference sequence). The CDR3 has 15 residues. This CDR3 is CATRLVGQRNRPQHF. The CDR3 DNA sequence: TGTGCCACCAGGCTGGTTGGACAGCGGAATCGGCCCCAGCATTTT.

The V and J genes are TRBV11-2 and TRBJ2-1; D gene ambiguous. CDR1 and CDR2 (germline): SGHAT, FQNNGV. The CDR3 length is 15 residues. Between the trimmed V and J ends, which lost 0 bases and 0 bases, there was a span of 6 bases. Here the CDR3 reads CASSLDPSSYNEQFF. CDR3 sequence (DNA): TGTGCCAGCAGCTTAGATCCCTCCTCCTACAATGAGCAGTTCTTC.

The CDR3 is CASSLRADYEQYF. The CDR3 DNA reads as TGTGCCAGCTCCCTCAGGGCAGACTACGAGCAGTACTTC. The V gene is TRBV18, the J gene TRBJ2-7, with a tentative D call TRBD1 (5 bases). The germline V gene has CDR1 KGHSH and CDR2 LQKENI. Between the trimmed V and J ends, which lost 6 bases and 3 bases, there was a span of 12 bases. The CDR3 extends over 13 amino acids. Full variable domain (rest looked up from reference TRBV18 and TRBJ2-7): NAGVMQNPRHLVRRRGQEARLRCSPMKGHSHVYWYRQLPEEGLKFMVYLQKENIIDESGMPKERFSAEFPKEGPSILRIQQVVRGDSAAYFCASSLRADYEQYFGPGTRLTVT.

V and J are TRBV7-9 and TRBJ2-1; tentatively, D is TRBD2 (6 bases). The germline gives CDR1 SEHNR, CDR2 FQNEAQ (reference sequence). This CDR3 comprises 15 residues. Trimming left V 3 bases short and J 5 bases short, with 14 bases between. CDR3 DNA: TGTGCCAGCAGCTTTAGCGGATTTATAAACAATGAGCAGTTCTTC. The encoded protein is CASSFSGFINNEQFF. The whole variable domain, filled in from reference TRBV7-9 and TRBJ2-1, reads DTGVSQNPRHKITKRGQNVTFRCDPISEHNRLYWYRQTLGQGPEFLTYFQNEAQLEKSRLLSDRFSAERPKGSFSTLEIQRTEQGDSAMYLCASSFSGFINNEQFFGPGTRLTVL.

The J gene is TRBJ1-2, the V gene TRBV12-1; TRBD1 was called by the table and not checked on the DNA. TRBV12-1 is marked as a pseudogene. This CDR3 is built from 15 residues. The CDR3 nucleotides are TGTGCCAGCAGCTTGGACAGGCTCCCTAACTATGGCTACACCTTC. It codes for CASSLDRLPNYGYTF.

This chain links TRBV7-3 with TRBJ2-2; D may correspond to TRBD1 or TRBD2 (5 bases each). This CDR3 spans 14 amino acids. Per the germline V gene, CDR1 is SGHTA and CDR2 is FQGTGA. With 5 bases removed from V and 2 bases from J, the gap between germline ends came to 9 bases. This chain's CDR3 is CASSGDVNTGELFF. In DNA, the CDR3 is TGTGCCAGCAGCGGGGACGTAAACACCGGGGAGCTGTTTTTT.

This clone was seen only a few times. The rearrangement links TRBV30 to TRBJ1-5; a weak D match, TRBD1 (5 bases). V lost 4 bases and J 4 bases, leaving 17 bases between the germline ends. CDR3 length: 15 residues. Germline-derived CDR1 and CDR2 are GTSNPN and SVGIG (reference sequence). In DNA, the CDR3 is TGTGCCTGGAACCGGGGCTCCAAAGGGAATCAGCCCCAGCATTTT. Translated, it gives CAWNRGSKGNQPQHF.

This clone was recorded once. The V call is TRBV19, the J call TRBJ1-2; D is uncertain. This CDR3 is built from 15 residues. From germline, CDR1 is LNHDA and CDR2 SQIVND (reference sequence). V lost 4 bases and J lost 7, with 19 bases in between. The CDR3: CASSKVMATWAGYTF. CDR3 DNA: TGTGCCAGTAGTAAGGTCATGGCCACCTGGGCTGGCTACACCTTC.

The V and J genes are TRBV19 and TRBJ1-1; 7 positions match TRBD1. CDR1 and CDR2 from the germline V gene are LNHDA and SQIVND (reference sequence). V was clipped by 5 bases and J by 1 base; unmatched bases: 19. CDR3 length: 19 residues. As DNA, the CDR3 is TGTGCCAGTAGTCCAAGTAGACAGGGCGGTAGAGTGGGGAACACTGAAGCTTTCTTT. Residues: CASSPSRQGGRVGNTEAFF.

The genes are TRBV27 and TRBJ1-5; D is possibly TRBD1 (6 bases). The CDR3 runs to 14 residues. Germline V gene sequence: CDR1 MNHEY, CDR2 SMNVEV (reference sequence). The V end lost 5 bases, the J end lost 5 bases, and 13 bases lay between the germline ends. The CDR3 protein is CASSPRQDYQPQHF. The DNA for the CDR3 is TGTGCCAGCAGTCCGCGACAGGACTATCAGCCCCAGCATTTT.

The genes are TRBV11-2 and TRBJ1-2; D may be TRBD1 (5 bases). Trimming shortened V by 0 bases and J by 7 bases, and 24 bases separated the two germline ends. The germline gives CDR1 SGHAT, CDR2 FQNNGV. The CDR3 is made up of 18 amino acids. CDR3 loop: CASSLDPFIDRRRSGYTF. DNA of the CDR3: TGTGCCAGCAGCTTAGACCCGTTCATAGACAGACGGAGGAGTGGCTACACCTTC.

V is TRBV5-5 and J is TRBJ1-4, with a weak D call TRBD1 (6 bases). Trimming stripped 4 bases from V and 6 bases from J, with 19 bases between. Germline V gene lookup returns CDR1 SGHKS and CDR2 YYEKEE (reference sequence). This CDR3 spans 16 amino acids. CDR3 in DNA: TGTGCCAGCAGCCGGCCCGCAGGGGACTTGGATGAAAAACTGTTTTTT. Its protein is CASSRPAGDLDEKLFF.

This chain links TRBV5-1 with TRBJ2-7, with TRBD1 matching over 9 bases. V was clipped by 4 bases and J by 5 bases; unmatched bases: 13. The CDR3 length is 16 residues. Germline CDR1 reads SGHRS; CDR2 reads YFSETQ. The chain's CDR3 is CASSKSTGTGSHEQYF. In DNA, the CDR3 is TGCGCCAGCAGCAAATCCACCGGGACAGGGTCCCACGAGCAGTACTTC.

This chain joins TRBV18 and TRBJ2-5, with 9 positions matching TRBD2. V gave up 5 bases and J gave up 6 bases; unmatched junction bases: 10. The V gene's germline CDR1 is KGHSH and CDR2 LQKENI. There are 15 residues in the CDR3. The CDR3 sequence: CASSTGTSLGKTQYF. DNA of the CDR3: TGTGCCAGCTCAACCGGGACTAGCTTGGGGAAGACCCAGTACTTC.

This clone turned up a few times. The gene calls are TRBV11-2 and TRBJ1-5; unclear D gene. The CDR3 contains 12 residues. Trimming took off 0 bases at V and 7 bases at J, with 4 bases between the two ends. The germline CDR1 and CDR2 sequences are SGHAT and FQNNGV. In DNA form, the CDR3 reads TGTGCCAGCAGCTTAGATGGACAGCCCCAGCATTTT. Translated: CASSLDGQPQHF.

J is TRBJ1-3 and V is TRBV7-9; D may be TRBD1 (5 bases). The length of the CDR3 is 16 residues. Trimming shortened V by 1 base and J by 0 bases, and 10 bases separated the two germline ends. CDR1 SEHNR and CDR2 FQNEAQ come from the germline V gene (reference sequence). The CDR3 DNA reads as TGTGCCAGCAGCTTAGAAGGGGTGCCCTCTGGAAACACCATATATTTT. It is translated as CASSLEGVPSGNTIYF.

The V and J genes are TRBV2 and TRBJ1-4; possibly TRBD1 for D (5 bases). In germline, CDR1 is SNHLY, CDR2 FYNNEI. Trimming shortened V by 6 bases and J by 7 bases, and 12 bases separated the two germline ends. The CDR3 runs 13 residues. CDR3 protein: CASSGDEREKLFF. The CDR3 DNA sequence: TGTGCCAGCAGCGGGGACGAGCGTGAAAAACTGTTTTTT.

This chain uses TRBV9 with TRBJ1-1; 7 positions match TRBD1. The germline V gene encodes CDR1 SGDLS and CDR2 YYNGEE. This CDR3 has 14 amino acids. Losses at the gene ends were 0 bases for V and 6 bases for J; bases not matched to a gene: 5. The CDR3 reads CASSVVQGLSEAFF. The CDR3 region has the DNA TGTGCCAGCAGCGTAGTACAGGGGCTTTCTGAAGCTTTCTTT. Full variable domain (outside the CDR3, taken from reference TRBV9 and TRBJ1-1): DSGVTQTPKHLITATGQRVTLRCSPRSGDLSVYWYQQSLDQGLQFLIQYYNGEERAKGNILERFSAQQFPDLHSELNLSSLELGDSALYFCASSVVQGLSEAFFGQGTRLTVV.

This clone was detected once. The J gene is TRBJ2-7, the V gene TRBV27; perhaps D is TRBD1 or TRBD2 (6 bases each). The CDR3 spans 15 residues. V gave up 3 bases and J gave up 2 bases, with 14 bases separating them. Germline V lookup: CDR1 MNHEY, CDR2 SMNVEV (reference sequence). CDR3 amino acids: CASSFRRGQPYEQYF. In DNA form, the CDR3 reads TGTGCCAGCAGTTTTAGGCGGGGACAACCCTACGAGCAGTACTTC.

The gene calls are TRBV27 and TRBJ1-1, with 9 bases lining up with TRBD1. V dropped 3 bases and J dropped 5; count of bases not matched to a gene: 4. Germline V lookup: CDR1 MNHEY, CDR2 SMNVEV (reference sequence). This CDR3 has 14 residues. The DNA of the CDR3 is TGTGCCAGCAGTTTGGACAGGGGATGGACTGAAGCTTTCTTT. Its protein product is CASSLDRGWTEAFF.

This chain links TRBV28 with TRBJ1-2, with TRBD1 identical over 9 bases. CDR3 length: 14 amino acids. V was pared by 6 bases and J by 11 bases, with 13 bases of the junction left unmatched. CDR1 and CDR2 (germline): MDHEN, SYDVKM. This CDR3 is CASSYTGGVLSYTF. For the CDR3, the DNA is TGTGCCAGCAGCTATACAGGGGGCGTTTTATCGTACACCTTC.

The chain employs TRBV7-9 and TRBJ2-7, with TRBD2 identical over 9 bases. The CDR3 is made up of 16 amino acids. Trimming took 5 bases from V and 7 from J; bases not matched to a gene: 15. Germline CDR1 SEHNR, CDR2 FQNEAQ (reference sequence). In DNA form, the CDR3 reads TGTGCCAGCAGCCCGGATTTAGCGGGGGCCGTTTGGGAGCAGTACTTC. Residues: CASSPDLAGAVWEQYF.

The rearrangement links TRBV11-2 to TRBJ2-7; TRBD2 matches 15 bases. Trimming took 5 bases from V and 3 from J; bases not matched to a gene: 5. Germline assignment: CDR1 SGHAT and CDR2 FQNNGV. This CDR3 comprises 16 residues. The CDR3 coding sequence is TGTGCCAGCAGCGCCGGGACTAGCGGGAGGATCTACGAGCAGTACTTC. It codes for CASSAGTSGRIYEQYF.

This clone was seen only once. The chain links TRBV5-1 to TRBJ2-2; TRBD2 matches 10 bases. Per germline, CDR1 SGHRS and CDR2 YFSETQ. The CDR3 is 16 residues long. J lost 7 bases, V lost 2 bases, and 8 bases had no gene match. CDR3 amino acids: CASSLGSGRRGGELFF. For the CDR3, the DNA is TGCGCCAGCAGCTTAGGTAGCGGGAGGCGAGGCGGGGAGCTGTTTTTT.

This sequence joins TRBV5-1 and TRBJ2-1; no reliable D call. V was shortened by 0 bases and J by 7 bases, with 5 bases between the two germline ends. The CDR3 is made up of 12 amino acids. Per germline, CDR1 SGHRS and CDR2 YFSETQ. The CDR3 protein is CASSLGVNEQFF. The CDR3 coding sequence is TGCGCCAGCAGCTTGGGGGTTAATGAGCAGTTCTTC. The complete variable domain, with remaining parts taken from reference TRBV5-1 and TRBJ2-1, reads KAGVTQTPRYLIKTRGQQVTLSCSPISGHRSVSWYQQTPGQGLQFLFEYFSETQRNKGNFPGRFSGRQFSNSRSEMNVSTLELGDSALYLCASSLGVNEQFFGPGTRLTVL.